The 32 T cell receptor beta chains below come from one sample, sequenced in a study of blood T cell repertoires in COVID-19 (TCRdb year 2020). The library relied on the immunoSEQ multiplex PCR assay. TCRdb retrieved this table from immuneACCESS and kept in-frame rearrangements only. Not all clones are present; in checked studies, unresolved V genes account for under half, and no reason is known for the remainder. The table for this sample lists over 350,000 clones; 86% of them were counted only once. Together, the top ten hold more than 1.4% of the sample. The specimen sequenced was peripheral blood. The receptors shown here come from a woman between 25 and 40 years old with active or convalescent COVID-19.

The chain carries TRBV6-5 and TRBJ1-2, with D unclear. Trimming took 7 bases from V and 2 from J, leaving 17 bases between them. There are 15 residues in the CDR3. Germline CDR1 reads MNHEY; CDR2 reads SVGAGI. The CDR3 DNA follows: TGTGCCAGCACCGTGACACTTAATGAGAACTATGGCTACACCTTC. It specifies CASTVTLNENYGYTF.

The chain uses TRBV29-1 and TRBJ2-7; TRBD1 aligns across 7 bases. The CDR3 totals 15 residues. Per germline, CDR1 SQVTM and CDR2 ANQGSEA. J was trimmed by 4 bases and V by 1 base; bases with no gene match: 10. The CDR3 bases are TGCAGCGTTGAAGGCGGCCAGGGGGAGCGTTACGAGCAGTACTTC. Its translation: CSVEGGQGERYEQYF.

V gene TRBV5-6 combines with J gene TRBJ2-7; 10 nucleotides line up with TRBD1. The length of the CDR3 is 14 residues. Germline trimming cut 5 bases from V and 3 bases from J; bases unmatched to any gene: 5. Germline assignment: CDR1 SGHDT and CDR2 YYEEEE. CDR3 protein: CASRPGQGFYEQYF. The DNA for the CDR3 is TGTGCCAGCAGACCGGGACAGGGGTTCTACGAGCAGTACTTC.

This CDR3 is CASSLRQGTNYGYTF. CDR3 DNA sequence: TGCGCCAGCAGCTTAAGACAGGGAACGAACTATGGCTACACCTTC. The chain couples TRBV5-1 to TRBJ1-2, with 7 bases aligning to TRBD1. In germline, CDR1 is SGHRS, CDR2 YFSETQ. This CDR3 region has 15 residues. With 2 bases clipped from V and 2 bases from J, the junction kept 6 bases outside the gene matches. The full variable domain, completed using reference TRBV5-1 and TRBJ1-2, is KAGVTQTPRYLIKTRGQQVTLSCSPISGHRSVSWYQQTPGQGLQFLFEYFSETQRNKGNFPGRFSGRQFSNSRSEMNVSTLELGDSALYLCASSLRQGTNYGYTFGSGTRLTVV.

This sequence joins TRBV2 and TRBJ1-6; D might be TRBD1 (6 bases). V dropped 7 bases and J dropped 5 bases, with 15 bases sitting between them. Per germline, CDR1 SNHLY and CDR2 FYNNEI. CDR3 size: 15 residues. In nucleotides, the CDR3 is TGTGCCAGCAACCACGGGGGGCTCAATAATTCACCCCTCCACTTT. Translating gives CASNHGGLNNSPLHF.

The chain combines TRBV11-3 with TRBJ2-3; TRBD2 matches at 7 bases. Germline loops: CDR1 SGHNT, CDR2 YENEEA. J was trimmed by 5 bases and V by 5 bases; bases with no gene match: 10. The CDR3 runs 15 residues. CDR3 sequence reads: CASSAWGGMIDTQYF. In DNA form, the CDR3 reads TGTGCCAGCAGCGCATGGGGGGGGATGATAGATACGCAGTATTTT.

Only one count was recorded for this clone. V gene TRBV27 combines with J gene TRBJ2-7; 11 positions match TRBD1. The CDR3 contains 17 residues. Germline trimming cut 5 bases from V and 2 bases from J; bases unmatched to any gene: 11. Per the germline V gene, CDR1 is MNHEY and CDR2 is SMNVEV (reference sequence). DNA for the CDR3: TGTGCCAGCAGTCTTACCTTTTCGGACAGGGGGCCCTACGAGCAGTACTTC. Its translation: CASSLTFSDRGPYEQYF.

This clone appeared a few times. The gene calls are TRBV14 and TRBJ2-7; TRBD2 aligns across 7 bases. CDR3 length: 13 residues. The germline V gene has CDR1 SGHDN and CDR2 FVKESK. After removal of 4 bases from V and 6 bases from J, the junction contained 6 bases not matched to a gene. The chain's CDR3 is CASSPFGEGEQYF. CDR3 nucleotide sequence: TGTGCCAGCAGCCCGTTCGGGGAGGGCGAGCAGTACTTC. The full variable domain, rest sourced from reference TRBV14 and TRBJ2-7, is EAGVTQFPSHSVIEKGQTVTLRCDPISGHDNLYWYRRVMGKEIKFLLHFVKESKQDESGMPNNRFLAERTGGTYSTLKVQPAELEDSGVYFCASSPFGEGEQYFGPGTRLTVT.

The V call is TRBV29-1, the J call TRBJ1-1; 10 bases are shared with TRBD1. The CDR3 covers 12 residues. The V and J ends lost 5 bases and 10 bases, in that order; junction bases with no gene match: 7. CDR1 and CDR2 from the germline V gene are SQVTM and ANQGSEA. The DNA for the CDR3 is TGCAGCGTTACTCCCGGGACAGGGGCAGCTTTCTTT. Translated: CSVTPGTGAAFF. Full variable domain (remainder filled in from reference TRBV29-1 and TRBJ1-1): SAVISQKPSRDICQRGTSLTIQCQVDSQVTMMFWYRQQPGQSLTLIATANQGSEATYESGFVIDKFPISRPNLTFSTLTVSNMSPEDSSIYLCSVTPGTGAAFFGQGTRLTVV.

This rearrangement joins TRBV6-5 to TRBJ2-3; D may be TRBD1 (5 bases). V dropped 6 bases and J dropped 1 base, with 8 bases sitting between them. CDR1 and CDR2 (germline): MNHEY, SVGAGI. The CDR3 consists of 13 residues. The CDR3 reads CASRGLGTDTQYF. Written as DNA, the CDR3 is TGTGCCAGCAGGGGGCTCGGCACAGATACGCAGTATTTT.

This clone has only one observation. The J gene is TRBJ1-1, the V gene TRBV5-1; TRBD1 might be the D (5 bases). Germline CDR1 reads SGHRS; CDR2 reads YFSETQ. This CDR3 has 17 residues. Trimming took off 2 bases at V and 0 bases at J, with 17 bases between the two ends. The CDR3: CASSFEAGPNLNTEAFF. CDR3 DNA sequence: TGCGCCAGCAGCTTCGAGGCAGGGCCCAACTTGAACACTGAAGCTTTCTTT.

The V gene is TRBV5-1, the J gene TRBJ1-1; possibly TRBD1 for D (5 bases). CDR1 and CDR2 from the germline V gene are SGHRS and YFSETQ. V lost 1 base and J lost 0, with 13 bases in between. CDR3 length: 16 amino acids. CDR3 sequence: CASSLPQDSMNTEAFF. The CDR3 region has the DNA TGCGCCAGCAGCTTGCCGCAAGACAGCATGAACACTGAAGCTTTCTTT. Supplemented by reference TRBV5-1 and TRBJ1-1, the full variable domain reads KAGVTQTPRYLIKTRGQQVTLSCSPISGHRSVSWYQQTPGQGLQFLFEYFSETQRNKGNFPGRFSGRQFSNSRSEMNVSTLELGDSALYLCASSLPQDSMNTEAFFGQGTRLTVV.

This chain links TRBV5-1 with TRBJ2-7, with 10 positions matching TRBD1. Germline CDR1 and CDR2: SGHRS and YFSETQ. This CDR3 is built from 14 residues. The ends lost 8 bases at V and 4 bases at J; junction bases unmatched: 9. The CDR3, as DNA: TGCGCCAGTACACCGGGACAGGGGATGTACGAGCAGTACTTC. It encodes CASTPGQGMYEQYF.

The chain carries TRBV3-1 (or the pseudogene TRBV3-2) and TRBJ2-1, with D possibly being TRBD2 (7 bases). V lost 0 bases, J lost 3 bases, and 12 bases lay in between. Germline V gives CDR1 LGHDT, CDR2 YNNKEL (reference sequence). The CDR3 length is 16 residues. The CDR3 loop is CASSQDPGGLYNEQFF. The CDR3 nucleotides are TGTGCCAGCAGCCAAGATCCCGGGGGGCTCTACAATGAGCAGTTCTTC.

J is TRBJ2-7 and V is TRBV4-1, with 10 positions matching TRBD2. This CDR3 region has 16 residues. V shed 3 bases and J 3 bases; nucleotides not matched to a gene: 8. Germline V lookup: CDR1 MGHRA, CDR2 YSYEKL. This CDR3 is CASSQASGSSGYEQYF. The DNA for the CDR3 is TGCGCCAGCAGCCAGGCTAGCGGGAGCTCTGGCTACGAGCAGTACTTC.

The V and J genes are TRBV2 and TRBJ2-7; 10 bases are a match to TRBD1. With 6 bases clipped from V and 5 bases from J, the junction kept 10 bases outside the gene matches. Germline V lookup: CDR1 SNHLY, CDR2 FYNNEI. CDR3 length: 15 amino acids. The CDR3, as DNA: TGTGCCAGCAGGGAACATACGACAGGGGGCAACGAGCAGTACTTC. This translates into CASREHTTGGNEQYF.

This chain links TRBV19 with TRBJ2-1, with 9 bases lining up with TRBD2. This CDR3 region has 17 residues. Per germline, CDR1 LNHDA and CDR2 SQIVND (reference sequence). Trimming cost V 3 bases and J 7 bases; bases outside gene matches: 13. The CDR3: CASSILLVSGRSNEQFF. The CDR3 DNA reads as TGTGCCAGTAGTATTCTTCTCGTTAGCGGGAGAAGTAATGAGCAGTTCTTC.

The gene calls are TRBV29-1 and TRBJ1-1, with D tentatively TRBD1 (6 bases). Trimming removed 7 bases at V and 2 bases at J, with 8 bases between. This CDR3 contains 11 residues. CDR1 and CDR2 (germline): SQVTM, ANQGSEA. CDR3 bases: TGCAGCGGACAGGAAAACACTGAAGCTTTCTTT. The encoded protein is CSGQENTEAFF.

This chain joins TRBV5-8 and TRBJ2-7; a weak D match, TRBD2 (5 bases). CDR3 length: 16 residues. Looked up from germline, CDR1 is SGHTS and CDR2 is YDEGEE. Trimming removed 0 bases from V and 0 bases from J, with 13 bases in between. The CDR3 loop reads CASSLEEEVRSYEQYF. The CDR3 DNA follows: TGTGCCAGCAGCTTGGAGGAGGAGGTCCGCTCCTACGAGCAGTACTTC. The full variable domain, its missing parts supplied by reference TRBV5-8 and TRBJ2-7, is EAGVTQSPTHLIKTRGQQATLRCSPISGHTSVYWYQQALGLGLQFLLWYDEGEERNRGNFPPRFSGRQFPNYSSELNVNALELEDSALYLCASSLEEEVRSYEQYFGPGTRLTVT.

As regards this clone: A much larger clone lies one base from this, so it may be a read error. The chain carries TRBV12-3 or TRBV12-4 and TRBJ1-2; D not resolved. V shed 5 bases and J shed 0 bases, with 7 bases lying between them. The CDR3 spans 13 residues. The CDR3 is CASSPEANYGYTF. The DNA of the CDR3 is TGTGCCAGCAGTCCAGAGGCTAACTATGGCTACACCTTC.

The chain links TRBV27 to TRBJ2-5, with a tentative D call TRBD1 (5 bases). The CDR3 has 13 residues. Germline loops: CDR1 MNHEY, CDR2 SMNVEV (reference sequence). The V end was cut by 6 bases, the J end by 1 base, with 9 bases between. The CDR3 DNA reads TGTGCCAGCAGCAAAGACAGCCAAGAGACCCAGTACTTC. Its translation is CASSKDSQETQYF.

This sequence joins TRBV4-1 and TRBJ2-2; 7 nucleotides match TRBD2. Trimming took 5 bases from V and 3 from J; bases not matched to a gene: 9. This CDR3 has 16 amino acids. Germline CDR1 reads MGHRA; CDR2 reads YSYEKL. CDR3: CASSYRGSLHTGELFF. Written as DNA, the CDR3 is TGCGCCAGCAGCTATCGCGGGAGCTTACACACCGGGGAGCTGTTTTTT.

The CDR3 region has the DNA TGTGCCAGTAGTGTGGCTCGTGGGACTAGCGGGTCCGGGGGCCACGAGCAGTACTTC. It codes for CASSVARGTSGSGGHEQYF. The rearrangement links TRBV19 to TRBJ2-7; TRBD2 matches 12 bases. From germline, CDR1 is LNHDA and CDR2 SQIVND (reference sequence). CDR3 length equals 19 residues. With 5 bases clipped from V and 5 bases from J, the junction kept 19 bases outside the gene matches.

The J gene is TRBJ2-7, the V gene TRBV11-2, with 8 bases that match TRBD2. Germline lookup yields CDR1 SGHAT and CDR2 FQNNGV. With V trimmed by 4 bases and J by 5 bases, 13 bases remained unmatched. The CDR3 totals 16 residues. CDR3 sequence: CASSSGGARAGDEQYF. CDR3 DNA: TGTGCCAGCAGCTCCGGGGGGGCTCGGGCCGGGGACGAGCAGTACTTC.

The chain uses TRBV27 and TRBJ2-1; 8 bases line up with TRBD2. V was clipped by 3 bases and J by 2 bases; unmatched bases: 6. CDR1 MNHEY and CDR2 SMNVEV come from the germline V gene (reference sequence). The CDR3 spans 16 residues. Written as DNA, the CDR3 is TGTGCCAGCAGTTTTGGACTAGCACTCACCTACAATGAGCAGTTCTTC. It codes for CASSFGLALTYNEQFF.

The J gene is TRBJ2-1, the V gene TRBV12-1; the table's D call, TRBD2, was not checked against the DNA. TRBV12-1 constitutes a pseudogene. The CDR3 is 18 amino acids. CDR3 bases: TGTGCCAGCAGCTCCCCCAGGAATCAGCGGGAGAATCGGGGTGAGCAGTTCTTC. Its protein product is CASSSPRNQRENRGEQFF.

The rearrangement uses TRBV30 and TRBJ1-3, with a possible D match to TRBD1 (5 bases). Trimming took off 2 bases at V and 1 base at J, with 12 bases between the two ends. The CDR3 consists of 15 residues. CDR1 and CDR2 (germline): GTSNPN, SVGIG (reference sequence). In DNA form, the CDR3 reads TGTGCCTGGAGTAGAAACAGGATTTCTGGAAACACCATATATTTT. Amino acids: CAWSRNRISGNTIYF. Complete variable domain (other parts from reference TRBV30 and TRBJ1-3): SQTIHQWPATLVQPVGSPLSLECTVEGTSNPNLYWYRQAAGRGLQLLFYSVGIGQISSEVPQNLSASRPQDRQFILSSKKLLLSDSGFYLCAWSRNRISGNTIYFGEGSWLTVV.

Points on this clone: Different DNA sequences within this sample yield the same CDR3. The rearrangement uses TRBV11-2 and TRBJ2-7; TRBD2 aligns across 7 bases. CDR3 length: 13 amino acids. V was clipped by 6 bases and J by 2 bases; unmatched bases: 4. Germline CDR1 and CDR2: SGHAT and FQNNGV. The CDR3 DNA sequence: TGTGCCAGCAGTCTCCGGGGGGCCTACGAGCAGTACTTC. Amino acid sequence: CASSLRGAYEQYF.

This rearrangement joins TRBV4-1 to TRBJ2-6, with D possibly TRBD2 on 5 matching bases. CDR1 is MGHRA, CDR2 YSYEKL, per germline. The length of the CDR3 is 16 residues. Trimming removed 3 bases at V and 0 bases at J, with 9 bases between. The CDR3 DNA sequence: TGCGCCAGCAGCCATCTCAGCGGCTCTGGGGCCAACGTCCTGACTTTC. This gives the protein CASSHLSGSGANVLTF.

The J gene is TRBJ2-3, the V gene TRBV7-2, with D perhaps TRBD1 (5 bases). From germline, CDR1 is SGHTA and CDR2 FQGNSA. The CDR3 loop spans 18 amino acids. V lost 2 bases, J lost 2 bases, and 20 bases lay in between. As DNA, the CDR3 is TGTGCCAGCAGCTTAAGGGGTTCCGCCGGGTTTTTCACAGATACGCAGTATTTT. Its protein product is CASSLRGSAGFFTDTQYF.

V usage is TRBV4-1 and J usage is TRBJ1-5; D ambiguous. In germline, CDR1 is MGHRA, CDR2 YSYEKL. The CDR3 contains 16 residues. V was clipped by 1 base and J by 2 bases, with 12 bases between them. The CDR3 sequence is CASSQARGVGNQPQHF. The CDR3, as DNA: TGCGCCAGCAGCCAAGCCCGGGGTGTCGGCAATCAGCCCCAGCATTTT.

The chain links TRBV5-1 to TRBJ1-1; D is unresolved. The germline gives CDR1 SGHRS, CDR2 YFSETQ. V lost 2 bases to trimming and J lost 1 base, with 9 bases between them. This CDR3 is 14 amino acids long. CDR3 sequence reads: CASSLSNQNTEAFF. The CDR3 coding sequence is TGCGCCAGCAGCTTATCCAATCAGAACACTGAAGCTTTCTTT.